This T cell receptor (beta chain) was identified during a study of response to subunit inactivated influenza vaccine. Study findings and constraints: Authors suggested each seasonal influenza vaccination recruits few new T cells.

TCRdb passed the RT-PCR reads through MiXCR, listing each CDR3 protein once. Seen here are approximately 520,000 distinct CDR3 sequences, 25% observed once, and the top ten hold about 1.9%. Trimming cost V 1 base and J 1 base, with 13 bases left between them. This CDR3 spans 17 amino acids. This clonotype was picked up a small number of times. No antigen is known for it. This clonotype was obtained from a man between 45 and 60 years old who received an inactivated influenza vaccine. This chain uses TRBV12-3 or TRBV12-4 with TRBJ2-2; possibly TRBD2 for D (5 bases). This material consisted of CD4+ T cells sorted from PBMCs, taken more than 4 days after vaccination. CDR3 coding DNA: TGTGCCAGCAGTTTAGGGCCGGGGATGGAGAACACCGGGGAGCTGTTTTTT. This codes for CASSLGPGMENTGELFF.